This T cell receptor (beta chain) was documented in a study of blood T cell repertoires in COVID-19. Background on the study: The United States, Italy and Spain were the sources of the acute and convalescent COVID-19 samples.

V lost 7 bases, J lost 1 base, and 17 bases lay in between. From germline, CDR1 is WSHSY and CDR2 SAAADI. The CDR3 is 15 amino acids. Authors' data handling: Estimated nucleated cell counts came from reference gene primer amplification. Repertoires were generated with immunoSEQ multiplex PCR, while TCRdb's copy carries only in-frame clones and drops some. That table gives V, J and clone size, and the DNA gave D and trimming. The sample has over 90,000 clones, 75% to 95% seen once. Specimen: peripheral blood. The V and J genes are TRBV10-2 and TRBJ2-7; perhaps TRBD1 as D (6 bases). This TCR was recovered from a man between 18 and 29 years old with acute or convalescent COVID-19. The CDR3, as DNA: TGCGCCAGCACAATCCAGGGGACGGCGTCCTACGAGCAGTACTTC. It codes for CASTIQGTASYEQYF.